This T cell receptor (beta chain) was documented in a study of Ad26.COV2.S vaccination and SARS-CoV-2 variants. Study at large: Participant was drawn from the COV1001 Ad26.COV2.S trial arm. Intramuscular Ad26.COV2.S at 5x10^10 or 1x10^11 viral particles. Study-level points and caveats: Greater spike-specific TCR breadth was seen in vaccine recipients than in placebo recipients.

The V and J ends lost 4 bases and 4 bases respectively, with 8 bases between them. Per germline, CDR1 SNHLY and CDR2 FYNNEI. This CDR3 has 13 residues. Treatment in this sample: some 20 received Ad26.COV2.S at low or high dose, single or two shots; about 5 received placebo; per-sample allocation not given. Material that was analyzed had been drawn on day 63 after the first vaccine or placebo injection. TCRdb's copy holds only in-frame clones and misses some; the assay was immunoSEQ multiplex PCR. The sample consists of a few hundred thousand clones, around 82% of them appearing once. As regards this clone: Its antigen is as yet unknown.

The sample consisted of peripheral blood, taken in a trial of Ad26.COV2.S vaccine versus placebo. This sequence was found in a person between 18 and 65 years old who received the Ad26.COV2.S COVID-19 vaccine or a placebo. The V call is TRBV2, the J call TRBJ2-1; D gene unclear. CDR3 DNA: TGTGCCAGCAGTGTCGTCGAGTACAATGAGCAGTTCTTC. Translation gives CASSVVEYNEQFF.